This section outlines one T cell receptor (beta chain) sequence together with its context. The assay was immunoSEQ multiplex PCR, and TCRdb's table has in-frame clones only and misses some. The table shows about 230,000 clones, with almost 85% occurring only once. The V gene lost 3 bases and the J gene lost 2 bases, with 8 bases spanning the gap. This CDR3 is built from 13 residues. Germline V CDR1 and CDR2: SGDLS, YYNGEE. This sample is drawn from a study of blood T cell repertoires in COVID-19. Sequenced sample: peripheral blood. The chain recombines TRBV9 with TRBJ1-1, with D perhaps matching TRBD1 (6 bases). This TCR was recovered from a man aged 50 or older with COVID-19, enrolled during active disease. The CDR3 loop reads CASSGTVNTEAFF. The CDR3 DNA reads TGTGCCAGCAGCGGGACAGTTAACACTGAAGCTTTCTTT.